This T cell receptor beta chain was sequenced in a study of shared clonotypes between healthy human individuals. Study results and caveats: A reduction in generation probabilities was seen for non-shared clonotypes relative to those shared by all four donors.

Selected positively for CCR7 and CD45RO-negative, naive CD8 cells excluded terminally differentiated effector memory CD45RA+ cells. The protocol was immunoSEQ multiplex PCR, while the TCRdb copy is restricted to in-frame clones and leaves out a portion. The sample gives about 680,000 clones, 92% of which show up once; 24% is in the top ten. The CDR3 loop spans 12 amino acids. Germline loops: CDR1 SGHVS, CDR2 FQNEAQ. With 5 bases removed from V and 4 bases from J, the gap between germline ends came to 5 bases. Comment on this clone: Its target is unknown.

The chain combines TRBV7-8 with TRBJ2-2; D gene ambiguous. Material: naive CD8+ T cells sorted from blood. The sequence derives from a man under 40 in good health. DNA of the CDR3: TGTGCCAGCAGCCGAATCACCGGGGAGCTGTTTTTT. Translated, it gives CASSRITGELFF.